A selection of T cell receptor beta chains follows, all from one sample in a study of blood T cell repertoires in COVID-19. Assay: immunoSEQ multiplex PCR; the TCRdb copy retains only in-frame clones and omits some. The sample includes 250,000 to 350,000 clones, 89% of them seen just once. The sequenced material came from peripheral blood. Source of these receptors: a woman aged 55-75 years with acute or convalescent COVID-19. Both conserved end residues are part of each CDR3. Fields, in order: clone size, V gene, J gene, D gene, CDR3 protein, CDR3 DNA. The D gene is left open where the match is weak. Clone size is given for some rows only: seen once, a few or many times, or a class if the clone is expanded.

abundance: NA
v_gene: TRBV6-4
j_gene: TRBJ2-2
d_gene: NA
CDR3aa: CASSQGLTGELFF
CDR3nt: TGTGCCAGCTCCCAGGGTCTCACCGGGGAGCTGTTTTTT

abundance: NA
v_gene: TRBV3-1/TRBV3-2
j_gene: TRBJ1-4
d_gene: NA
CDR3aa: CASSQARGVVFF
CDR3nt: TGTGCCAGCAGCCAAGCCCGGGGGGTGGTGTTTTTT

abundance: NA
v_gene: TRBV7-2
j_gene: TRBJ2-7
d_gene: TRBD1
CDR3aa: CASSLAWDRGYEQYF
CDR3nt: TGTGCCAGCAGCTTAGCCTGGGACAGGGGATACGAGCAGTACTTC

abundance: NA
v_gene: TRBV6-2/TRBV6-3
j_gene: TRBJ2-7
d_gene: NA
CDR3aa: CASSSNRVREQYF
CDR3nt: TGTGCCAGCAGTTCAAACAGGGTACGCGAGCAGTACTTC

abundance: few
v_gene: TRBV4-3
j_gene: TRBJ1-1
d_gene: NA
CDR3aa: CASSPSGGGNTEAFF
CDR3nt: TGCGCCAGCAGCCCAAGTGGGGGGGGCAACACTGAAGCTTTCTTT

abundance: NA
v_gene: TRBV6-6
j_gene: TRBJ2-7
d_gene: NA
CDR3aa: CASSPTTGTTSYEQYF
CDR3nt: TGTGCCAGCAGTCCTACCACGGGGACAACCTCCTACGAGCAGTACTTC

abundance: NA
v_gene: TRBV28
j_gene: TRBJ2-3
d_gene: TRBD2
CDR3aa: CASSLWLAGDGDTQYF
CDR3nt: TGTGCCAGCAGTTTATGGCTAGCGGGAGATGGTGATACGCAGTATTTT

abundance: NA
v_gene: TRBV10-3
j_gene: TRBJ1-1
d_gene: NA
CDR3aa: CAISELRVTEAFF
CDR3nt: TGTGCCATCAGTGAGCTACGGGTCACTGAAGCTTTCTTT

abundance: NA
v_gene: TRBV7-3
j_gene: TRBJ2-7
d_gene: TRBD2
CDR3aa: CASSLYRGGGYEQYF
CDR3nt: TGTGCCAGCAGCTTATACCGCGGGGGTGGTTACGAGCAGTACTTC

abundance: NA
v_gene: TRBV28
j_gene: TRBJ1-5
d_gene: TRBD1
CDR3aa: CASSDQGADQPQHF
CDR3nt: TGTGCCAGCAGTGACCAGGGGGCAGATCAGCCCCAGCATTTT

abundance: NA
v_gene: TRBV5-1
j_gene: TRBJ2-2
d_gene: NA
CDR3aa: CASSLADLEVTGELFF
CDR3nt: TGCGCCAGCAGCTTGGCCGATCTGGAGGTCACCGGGGAGCTGTTTTTT

abundance: NA
v_gene: TRBV5-1
j_gene: TRBJ2-3
d_gene: TRBD2
CDR3aa: CASRKGTSGYTDTQYF
CDR3nt: TGCGCCAGCAGAAAAGGGACTAGCGGGTACACAGATACGCAGTATTTT

abundance: once
v_gene: TRBV4-3
j_gene: TRBJ2-1
d_gene: NA
CDR3aa: CASSLTTGEEQFF
CDR3nt: TGCGCCAGCAGCCTGACTACGGGAGAAGAGCAGTTCTTC

abundance: NA
v_gene: TRBV4-3
j_gene: TRBJ2-6
d_gene: NA
CDR3aa: CASSQDPLGGSGANVLTF
CDR3nt: TGCGCCAGCAGCCAAGACCCATTAGGGGGCTCTGGGGCCAACGTCCTGACTTTC

abundance: NA
v_gene: TRBV19
j_gene: TRBJ1-5
d_gene: NA
CDR3aa: CASMGRAGNQPQHF
CDR3nt: TGTGCCAGTATGGGTAGAGCGGGCAATCAGCCCCAGCATTTT

abundance: NA
v_gene: TRBV3-1/TRBV3-2
j_gene: TRBJ1-1
d_gene: TRBD1
CDR3aa: CASSQEQGWTEAFF
CDR3nt: TGTGCCAGCAGCCAAGAACAGGGGTGGACTGAAGCTTTCTTT

abundance: NA
v_gene: TRBV7-2
j_gene: TRBJ2-1
d_gene: TRBD2
CDR3aa: CASSRGGASYNEQFF
CDR3nt: TGTGCCAGCAGCCGGGGGGGGGCGTCCTACAATGAGCAGTTCTTC

abundance: NA
v_gene: TRBV24-1
j_gene: TRBJ2-3
d_gene: NA
CDR3aa: CATSDRGSTDTQYF
CDR3nt: TGTGCCACCAGTGACCGGGGGAGCACAGATACGCAGTATTTT

abundance: NA
v_gene: TRBV4-1
j_gene: TRBJ2-1
d_gene: NA
CDR3aa: CASSPPGWDEQFF
CDR3nt: TGCGCCAGCAGCCCCCCAGGATGGGATGAGCAGTTCTTC

abundance: NA
v_gene: TRBV10-3
j_gene: TRBJ1-1
d_gene: TRBD1
CDR3aa: CATRQGVGEAFF
CDR3nt: TGTGCCACTAGACAGGGGGTCGGTGAAGCTTTCTTT

abundance: NA
v_gene: TRBV2
j_gene: TRBJ2-5
d_gene: TRBD2
CDR3aa: CASSDLTPSGGASQYF
CDR3nt: TGTGCCAGCAGTGACCTTACTCCTAGCGGGGGGGCGTCCCAGTACTTC

abundance: NA
v_gene: TRBV19
j_gene: TRBJ2-3
d_gene: TRBD1
CDR3aa: CASSMGRGITDTQYF
CDR3nt: TGTGCCAGTAGTATGGGCAGGGGGATCACAGATACGCAGTATTTT

abundance: NA
v_gene: TRBV6-4
j_gene: TRBJ1-6
d_gene: NA
CDR3aa: CASRTLSSYNSPLHF
CDR3nt: TGTGCCAGCAGGACACTGAGCTCCTATAATTCACCCCTCCACTTT

abundance: NA
v_gene: TRBV5-6
j_gene: TRBJ1-2
d_gene: NA
CDR3aa: CASSLTTGYSEYGYTF
CDR3nt: TGTGCCAGCAGCCTGACAACAGGGTACAGCGAGTATGGCTACACCTTC

abundance: NA
v_gene: TRBV29-1
j_gene: TRBJ1-3
d_gene: NA
CDR3aa: CSVVQGFSGNTIYF
CDR3nt: TGCAGCGTAGTACAGGGATTTTCTGGAAACACCATATATTTT

abundance: NA
v_gene: TRBV7-2
j_gene: TRBJ1-3
d_gene: NA
CDR3aa: CASSLGPANTIYF
CDR3nt: TGTGCCAGCAGCTTGGGCCCGGCAAACACCATATATTTT

abundance: NA
v_gene: TRBV20-1
j_gene: TRBJ2-1
d_gene: NA
CDR3aa: CSARPPGEQFF
CDR3nt: TGCAGTGCTAGACCCCCCGGTGAGCAGTTCTTC

abundance: NA
v_gene: TRBV5-1
j_gene: TRBJ2-7
d_gene: NA
CDR3aa: CASSRGSGPDEQYF
CDR3nt: TGCGCCAGCAGCAGGGGGTCCGGACCTGACGAGCAGTACTTC

abundance: NA
v_gene: TRBV23-1
j_gene: TRBJ2-2
d_gene: NA
CDR3aa: CARRGNTGELFF
CDR3nt: TGCGCCAGAAGGGGGAACACCGGGGAGCTGTTTTTT

abundance: NA
v_gene: TRBV5-3
j_gene: TRBJ2-6
d_gene: NA
CDR3aa: CATLGRGEGANVLTF
CDR3nt: TGTGCCACCCTTGGCAGGGGGGAAGGGGCCAACGTCCTGACTTTC

abundance: NA
v_gene: TRBV4-1
j_gene: TRBJ2-7
d_gene: NA
CDR3aa: CASSHSSTVSIYEQYF
CDR3nt: TGCGCCAGCAGCCATTCTTCAACTGTGTCTATTTACGAGCAGTACTTC

abundance: NA
v_gene: TRBV27
j_gene: TRBJ1-6
d_gene: TRBD1
CDR3aa: CASSLQGTALGSPLHF
CDR3nt: TGTGCCAGCAGCCTGCAGGGGACAGCTCTTGGCTCACCCCTCCACTTT

abundance: once
v_gene: TRBV11-2
j_gene: TRBJ2-3
d_gene: NA
CDR3aa: CASSFWTGTDTQYF
CDR3nt: TGTGCCAGCAGCTTTTGGACAGGCACAGATACGCAGTATTTT

abundance: NA
v_gene: TRBV7-9
j_gene: TRBJ2-7
d_gene: NA
CDR3aa: CASSLPRREIDISYEQYF
CDR3nt: TGTGCCAGCAGCCTACCACGTCGGGAGATAGACATCTCCTACGAGCAGTACTTC

abundance: NA
v_gene: TRBV4-1
j_gene: TRBJ2-1
d_gene: TRBD1
CDR3aa: CASSQDRQGAPFF
CDR3nt: TGCGCCAGCAGCCAAGATCGGCAGGGGGCTCCGTTCTTC

abundance: NA
v_gene: TRBV10-1
j_gene: TRBJ1-3
d_gene: NA
CDR3aa: CARPQDTASGNTIYF
CDR3nt: TGCGCCCGCCCCCAGGACACTGCCTCTGGAAACACCATATATTTT

abundance: NA
v_gene: TRBV19
j_gene: TRBJ1-1
d_gene: TRBD1
CDR3aa: CASSGDRGNTEAFF
CDR3nt: TGTGCCAGTAGTGGGGACAGGGGGAACACTGAAGCTTTCTTT

abundance: few
v_gene: TRBV29-1
j_gene: TRBJ2-7
d_gene: NA
CDR3aa: CSVKASLYEQYF
CDR3nt: TGCAGCGTTAAGGCTAGTCTCTACGAGCAGTACTTC

abundance: NA
v_gene: TRBV28
j_gene: TRBJ2-7
d_gene: NA
CDR3aa: CASSTRGGGIEQYF
CDR3nt: TGTGCCAGCAGCACGCGGGGAGGAGGCATCGAGCAGTACTTC

abundance: NA
v_gene: TRBV28
j_gene: TRBJ1-6
d_gene: NA
CDR3aa: CASTSGAPLHF
CDR3nt: TGTGCCAGCACCTCCGGGGCACCCCTCCACTTT

abundance: NA
v_gene: TRBV15
j_gene: TRBJ1-1
d_gene: TRBD1
CDR3aa: CATRLQGTNTEAFF
CDR3nt: TGTGCCACCCGATTACAGGGGACGAACACTGAAGCTTTCTTT